This T cell receptor beta chain was profiled in a study of radiation and T cells in renal cell carcinoma. The wider study: Nephrectomy followed 15 Gy stereotactic body radiation by 4 weeks. Study results and caveats: From baseline, blood top tumor clonotypes peaked at 2 weeks post-radiation.

The table came from immunoSEQ multiplex PCR; TCRdb's copy has only in-frame clones and leaves some out. The repertoire includes some 120,000 clones, 88% of them detected once, and 5% to 6% sits in the top ten. Regarding this clone: Its antigen is not known.

V lost 4 bases to trimming and J lost 6 bases, with 17 bases between them. The CDR3 has 15 amino acids. CDR1 SGHKS and CDR2 YYEKEE come from the germline V gene (reference sequence). Time point given: blood 2 weeks post-SBRT. Regarding treatment: 15 Gy SBRT to primary tumor, nephrectomy 4 weeks later. Clear cell pathology was present in this patient's renal cell carcinoma. The specimen was blood, collected from a patient whose treatment included radiotherapy and nephrectomy. The receptor comes from a woman in her 70s with renal cell carcinoma. The rearrangement joins TRBV5-5 to TRBJ1-5; D may be TRBD1 (6 bases). Written as DNA, the CDR3 is TGTGCCAGCAGCAGAACAGGGTCGGGGAGTCAGCCCCAGCATTTT. It specifies CASSRTGSGSQPQHF.